What follows describes a single T cell receptor (beta chain). What it binds is unknown. The sample is drawn from a study of cytomegalovirus exposure and HLA in healthy donors. General study points: Most TCR sequences were seen very rarely across donors, but some public TCRs occurred in many. Being indistinguishable, some V segments were excluded, TRBV6-2 and TRBV6-3 among them. With high specificity and sensitivity, the classifier reportedly diagnosed cytomegalovirus status.

It was with 60 Vbeta and 13 Jbeta primers that the PCR ran. The method was immunoSEQ multiplex PCR; TCRdb's version includes in-frame clones alone and lacks a portion of them. The profile shows about 190,000 clones, approximately 78% of them singletons. The trim removed 7 bases at V and 4 bases at J, leaving 9 bases unmatched. The CDR3 totals 15 residues. Germline V gene data show CDR1 as SQVTM and CDR2 as ANQGSEA. The TCR comes from a woman between 18 and 29 years old in good health and CMV-seronegative. This chain uses TRBV29-1 with TRBJ2-1; 11 bases are shared with TRBD2. The sequenced sample was PBMCs. This CDR3 is CSARTSGSGYNEQFF. The CDR3, as DNA: TGCAGCGCTCGAACTAGCGGGAGCGGGTACAATGAGCAGTTCTTC.